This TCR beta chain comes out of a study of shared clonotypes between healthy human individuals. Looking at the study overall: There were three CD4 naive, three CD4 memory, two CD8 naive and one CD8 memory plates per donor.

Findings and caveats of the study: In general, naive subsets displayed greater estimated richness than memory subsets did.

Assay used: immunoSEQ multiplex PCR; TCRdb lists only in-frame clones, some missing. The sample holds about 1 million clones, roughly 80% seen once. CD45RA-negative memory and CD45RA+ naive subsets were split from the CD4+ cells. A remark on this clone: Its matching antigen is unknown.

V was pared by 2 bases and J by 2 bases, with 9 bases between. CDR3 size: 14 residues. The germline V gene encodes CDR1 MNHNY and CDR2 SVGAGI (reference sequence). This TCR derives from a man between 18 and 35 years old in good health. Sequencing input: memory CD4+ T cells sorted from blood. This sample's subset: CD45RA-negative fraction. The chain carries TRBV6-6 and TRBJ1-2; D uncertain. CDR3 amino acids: CASSYKAVNYGYTF. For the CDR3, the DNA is TGTGCCAGCAGTTACAAGGCAGTAAACTATGGCTACACCTTC.